Listed below are T cell receptor beta chains from one sample, sequenced in a study of cytomegalovirus exposure and HLA in healthy donors. Only in-frame clones appear in the TCRdb table, and some are missing; sequencing was by immunoSEQ multiplex PCR. The data show around 170,000 clones, over 70% seen once. Sequencing was performed on PBMCs. These receptors were collected from a man in his fifties or sixties in good health and CMV-seronegative. CDR3s include the opening cysteine and the closing phenylalanine or tryptophan. A D gene is named only where the DNA matches it firmly. Where a row states a size, it is once, few, many or the class of an expanded clone; other rows omit it.

J gene: TRBJ2-7
D gene: -
clone size: -
V gene: TRBV2
CDR3 protein: CATSGTHSYEQYF
CDR3 DNA: TGTGCCACCTCCGGGACACACTCCTACGAGCAGTACTTC

J gene: TRBJ2-7
D gene: -
clone size: -
V gene: TRBV7-2
CDR3 protein: CASSSGLMYEQYF
CDR3 DNA: TGTGCCAGCAGCTCTGGACTGATGTACGAGCAGTACTTC

J gene: TRBJ2-1
D gene: TRBD2
clone size: -
V gene: TRBV7-9
CDR3 protein: CASSLGTSTTDEQFF
CDR3 DNA: TGTGCCAGCAGCTTAGGGACTAGCACCACCGATGAGCAGTTCTTC

J gene: TRBJ2-1
D gene: -
clone size: -
V gene: TRBV25-1
CDR3 protein: CASSGGQLVF
CDR3 DNA: TGTGCCAGCAGTGGAGGACAGCTCGTCTTC

J gene: TRBJ2-4
D gene: TRBD1
clone size: -
V gene: TRBV2
CDR3 protein: CASDRTGAGPRDIQYF
CDR3 DNA: TGTGCCAGCGACCGGACAGGGGCAGGGCCTAGGGACATTCAGTACTTC

J gene: TRBJ2-5
D gene: TRBD2
clone size: -
V gene: TRBV4-1
CDR3 protein: CASSPLSGNLETQYF
CDR3 DNA: TGCGCCAGCAGCCCCCTAAGCGGGAATCTGGAGACCCAGTACTTC

J gene: TRBJ2-3
D gene: -
clone size: few
V gene: TRBV7-3
CDR3 protein: CASSRMGLATDTQYF
CDR3 DNA: TGTGCCAGCAGCCGGATGGGACTGGCGACAGATACGCAGTATTTT

J gene: TRBJ1-6
D gene: -
clone size: -
V gene: TRBV10-3
CDR3 protein: CAISESTGGYSPLHF
CDR3 DNA: TGTGCCATCAGTGAGTCCACGGGTGGTTATTCACCCCTCCACTTT

J gene: TRBJ2-7
D gene: TRBD2
clone size: -
V gene: TRBV6-5
CDR3 protein: CASSYGLAGSYEQYF
CDR3 DNA: TGTGCCAGCAGTTACGGTCTAGCGGGATCCTACGAGCAGTACTTC

J gene: TRBJ2-7
D gene: TRBD1
clone size: -
V gene: TRBV19
CDR3 protein: CASSAQGTGSRYEQYF
CDR3 DNA: TGTGCCAGTAGTGCCCAAGGGACAGGTAGCCGCTACGAGCAGTACTTC

J gene: TRBJ2-7
D gene: TRBD1
clone size: -
V gene: TRBV2
CDR3 protein: CASSDPGTGTHEQYF
CDR3 DNA: TGTGCCAGCAGTGACCCCGGGACAGGGACCCACGAGCAGTACTTC

J gene: TRBJ2-3
D gene: TRBD2
clone size: -
V gene: TRBV19
CDR3 protein: CASSPTRRAGGITSTDTQYF
CDR3 DNA: TGTGCCAGTAGCCCTACCCGGCGAGCGGGGGGGATAACTAGCACAGATACGCAGTATTTT

J gene: TRBJ1-4
D gene: -
clone size: -
V gene: TRBV7-9
CDR3 protein: CASTRAGGNEKLFF
CDR3 DNA: TGTGCCAGCACCCGAGCGGGGGGGAATGAAAAACTGTTTTTT

J gene: TRBJ1-1
D gene: -
clone size: -
V gene: TRBV5-4
CDR3 protein: CASSLGGLKNTEAFF
CDR3 DNA: TGTGCCAGCAGCTTGGGGGGACTCAAGAACACTGAAGCTTTCTTT

J gene: TRBJ1-3
D gene: TRBD1
clone size: few
V gene: TRBV7-8
CDR3 protein: CASSSTGVTGNTIYF
CDR3 DNA: TGTGCCAGCAGCTCTACAGGGGTAACGGGAAACACCATATATTTT

J gene: TRBJ1-2
D gene: -
clone size: -
V gene: TRBV5-6
CDR3 protein: CASGAWGEVYLYGYTF
CDR3 DNA: TGTGCCAGCGGTGCGTGGGGGGAGGTTTATCTCTATGGCTACACCTTC

J gene: TRBJ2-6
D gene: TRBD2
clone size: -
V gene: TRBV7-9
CDR3 protein: CASSFTGLAAGANVLTF
CDR3 DNA: TGTGCCAGCAGCTTCACGGGACTAGCGGCCGGGGCCAACGTCCTGACTTTC

J gene: TRBJ1-3
D gene: -
clone size: few
V gene: TRBV6-5
CDR3 protein: CATRTGGPGNTIYF
CDR3 DNA: TGTGCCACCAGGACGGGAGGCCCTGGAAACACCATATATTTT

J gene: TRBJ2-1
D gene: TRBD1
clone size: -
V gene: TRBV6-6
CDR3 protein: CAARQGNDEQFF
CDR3 DNA: TGTGCCGCCAGACAGGGTAACGATGAGCAGTTCTTC

J gene: TRBJ2-1
D gene: TRBD2
clone size: -
V gene: TRBV4-3
CDR3 protein: CASSQGGGNEQFF
CDR3 DNA: TGCGCCAGCAGCCAAGGGGGGGGGAATGAGCAGTTCTTC

J gene: TRBJ1-1
D gene: -
clone size: few
V gene: TRBV6-1
CDR3 protein: CASSEAGQNTEAFF
CDR3 DNA: TGTGCCAGCAGTGAAGCGGGACAGAACACTGAAGCTTTCTTT